This T cell receptor (beta chain) was sequenced in a study of blood T cells in healthy people across ages (dated by TCRdb to the mid-2010s). With regard to the full study: Template switching captured roughly one uniquely barcoded TCR beta cDNA molecule per two T cells in model experiments. The donors were split into four age groups: young (average 16 years), middle-aged (around 37), aged (62) and long-lived (roughly 77). Two additional independent replicas of 1 million unique cDNA reads from the same blood draw were analyzed for two donors (one aged 18 to 30 and one aged 80 or older). Age-related changes in TCR beta repertoire diversity were measured in the study by deep sequencing normalized with unique cDNA molecular identifiers. To avoid experimental bias, donors of different ages were randomly spread across the sequencing lanes.

Systemically healthy Caucasian individuals from Russia, around 38 in total and aged roughly 6 to 100 years, were included as donors. Each donor gave about 10 milliliters of peripheral blood, drawn into EDTA-treated Vacutainer tubes. PBMCs were isolated by Ficoll-Paque density-gradient centrifugation, with at least 7 million obtained per sample. Total RNA, at least 5 micrograms per sample, was extracted from PBMCs with Trizol reagent. Naive CD45RAhigh/CD27high T cell percentages were measured by flow cytometry on a PBMC aliquot from every donor. Libraries were built with 5' RACE. TCRdb names Illumina HiSeq 2500 as the instrument used. A second PCR of 7 to 11 cycles was performed with a sample-barcoded 5' primer and a J-beta primer mix. A template-switch 5' adaptor carrying 12 random nucleotides introduced a unique molecular identifier onto each TCR beta cDNA molecule. Each sample yielded at least 3 million CDR3-containing paired-end reads. All of the RNA was converted into first-strand cDNA using the Mint cDNA synthesis kit, with a TRBC-specific oligonucleotide serving as the primer. All cDNA was treated with uracil-DNA glycosylase and then went through a first 18-cycle PCR with the universal primers M1SS and BC2_uni_R. Under the source paper's analysis protocol: For normalization, 1 million high-quality reads were randomly selected from each sample, with every read carrying a distinct molecular identifier. Instead of being binned into consensus sequences, reads with shared molecular identifiers were discarded. MiTCR, set to a Q25 quality threshold and the strictest error-elimination algorithm, was used for CDR3 identification, clonotype clustering and error correction. A nonparametric unseen species model with Euler transformation was used to estimate a lower bound on total TCR beta diversity. The raw public data were reprocessed by TCRdb itself: fastp quality trimming at Q25, MiXCR clonotype calling, in-frame beta chains only. Each entry is one CDR3 protein sequence, shown with its most common DNA and genes. The V and J calls follow TCRdb's processing rather than the paper's. The sample yields about 1.1 million distinct CDR3 sequences; around two fifths were counted once. The ten most abundant clones make up less than 15% of the sample.

This clonotype occurred a few times. Its antigen remains unidentified. No quality values exist for individual bases; no much larger clone is one base distant. The germline V gene (reference sequence) specifies MNHNY as CDR1 and SVGAGI as CDR2. The CDR3 goes from the cysteine to the phenylalanine over 16 residues. Only CDR3 DNA remains: 48 bases, in frame from the first base. V and J are trimmed by 2 bases and 2 bases, and the gene matches miss 8 bases of the junction. Overall results and qualifications from the work: The long-lived group showed more naive CD4+ T cells, fewer expanded clones and increased TCR diversity than the aged group, suggesting age selection. The percentage of naive T cells measured by flow cytometry correlated strongly with observed TCR beta diversity. Donor CMV infection status was unknown, potentially confounding age-related changes in expanded clonotypes. Total diversity estimates from one million sequenced T cells were considered lower bounds and underestimates. Bulk unsorted PBMC profiling prevented conclusive comparison of naive and antigen-experienced compartments. As age increased, observed TCR beta diversity per million T cells dropped in a roughly linear way, and a significant reduction was already evident by age about 40.

The TCR originated in a man in his late teens or twenties in good health. The chain is encoded by TRBV6-6 joined to TRBJ2-7; the central 8 bases match TRBD1. Sequencing input: blood. DNA sequence: TGTGCCAGCAGTTACGCGACAGGGGATACCACCTACGAGCAGTACTTC. It encodes CASSYATGDTTYEQYF.